These 9 T cell receptor beta chains share one sample of origin, sequenced in a study of blood T cell repertoires in COVID-19. Measured with immunoSEQ multiplex PCR; TCRdb has only the in-frame clones, and not every one. The sample includes around 270,000 clones, 80% to 90% of them seen just once. The sample was PBMCs or T cells enriched from blood (not recorded which). Receptor source: a woman aged 40 to 50 who had been exposed to COVID-19.

V usage is TRBV30 and J usage is TRBJ2-5; possible D gene TRBD2, 7 bases. Germline V gene sequence: CDR1 GTSNPN, CDR2 SVGIG (reference sequence). The CDR3 length is 17 residues. The V and J ends lost 0 bases and 4 bases respectively, with 21 bases between them. The CDR3, as DNA: TGTGCCTGGAGTGTACTGGGCCGGAGGGGGGGAGTAGAGACCCAGTACTTC. This encodes CAWSVLGRRGGVETQYF.

V usage is TRBV7-8 and J usage is TRBJ2-2; D is unresolved. Trimming took 1 base from V and 6 from J, leaving 12 bases between them. CDR1 is SGHVS, CDR2 FQNEAQ, per germline. This CDR3 comprises 15 residues. The CDR3 region is CASSLVAAAPGELFF. The CDR3 coding sequence is TGTGCCAGCAGCTTAGTGGCGGCAGCCCCCGGGGAGCTGTTTTTT.

The chain carries TRBV4-2 and TRBJ2-3; no firm D call. Trimming stripped 0 bases from V and 0 bases from J, with 16 bases between. The CDR3 runs to 18 residues. The V gene's germline CDR1 is LGHNA and CDR2 YNFKEQ. CDR3 in amino acids: CASSQDYLGASSTDTQYF. In DNA, the CDR3 is TGTGCCAGCAGCCAAGATTACCTAGGAGCCTCTAGCACAGATACGCAGTATTTT.

The chain carries TRBV6-5 and TRBJ1-2, with 7 bases aligning to TRBD1. The CDR3 loop spans 14 amino acids. In germline, CDR1 is MNHEY, CDR2 SVGAGI. Trimming at V came to 10 bases and at J to 1 base, leaving 9 bases not matched to a gene. The CDR3 is CATRGDSFNYGYTF. The CDR3 DNA reads TGTGCCACCAGAGGGGACAGCTTTAACTATGGCTACACCTTC.

The gene calls are TRBV6-5 and TRBJ2-3; D is perhaps TRBD2 (5 bases). The ends were cut back, 4 bases at V and 0 bases at J, with 8 bases in the middle. Germline-derived CDR1 and CDR2 are MNHEY and SVGAGI. The CDR3 contains 14 residues. Here the CDR3 reads CASSFSASTDTQYF. CDR3 bases: TGTGCCAGCAGTTTTAGCGCTAGCACAGATACGCAGTATTTT.

CDR3 DNA sequence: TGTGCCAGCTCACCACGCCGCCTGCAGTCAACTAATGAAAAACTGTTTTTT. This codes for CASSPRRLQSTNEKLFF. The chain links TRBV18 to TRBJ1-4; D is unclear. The germline V gene has CDR1 KGHSH and CDR2 LQKENI. The V end was cut by 1 base, the J end by 0 bases, with 12 bases between. This CDR3 contains 17 residues. Based on the CDR3 plus reference TRBV18 and TRBJ1-4, the full variable domain is NAGVMQNPRHLVRRRGQEARLRCSPMKGHSHVYWYRQLPEEGLKFMVYLQKENIIDESGMPKERFSAEFPKEGPSILRIQQVVRGDSAAYFCASSPRRLQSTNEKLFFGSGTQLSVL.

This chain connects TRBV14 to TRBJ1-2; 8 bases fit TRBD1. CDR3 length: 15 residues. The germline CDR1 and CDR2 sequences are SGHDN and FVKESK. V trimming: 0 bases; J trimming: 8 bases; junction bases outside the gene matches: 8. The DNA for the CDR3 is TGTGCCAGCAGCCAAGACGGCGGGACAGGATCGGGCTACACCTTC. Translating gives CASSQDGGTGSGYTF.

This chain joins TRBV18 and TRBJ2-2; D ambiguous. The CDR3 spans 15 residues. V gave up 2 bases and J gave up 3 bases, with 10 bases separating them. Germline V gene data show CDR1 as KGHSH and CDR2 as LQKENI. The CDR3 sequence is CASSPRQADTGELFF. CDR3 bases: TGTGCCAGCTCACCAAGGCAGGCCGACACCGGGGAGCTGTTTTTT.

The CDR3 loop reads CASSPGTGTEAFF. The CDR3 coding sequence is TGTGCCAGCAGCCCAGGGACAGGGACTGAAGCTTTCTTT. The chain employs TRBV7-9 and TRBJ1-1; 9 positions agree with TRBD1. The V gene's germline CDR1 is SEHNR and CDR2 FQNEAQ (reference sequence). This CDR3 has 13 residues. Losses at the gene ends were 5 bases for V and 5 bases for J; bases not matched to a gene: 3. Variable domain in full (rest from reference TRBV7-9 and TRBJ1-1): DTGVSQNPRHKITKRGQNVTFRCDPISEHNRLYWYRQTLGQGPEFLTYFQNEAQLEKSRLLSDRFSAERPKGSFSTLEIQRTEQGDSAMYLCASSPGTGTEAFFGQGTRLTVV.